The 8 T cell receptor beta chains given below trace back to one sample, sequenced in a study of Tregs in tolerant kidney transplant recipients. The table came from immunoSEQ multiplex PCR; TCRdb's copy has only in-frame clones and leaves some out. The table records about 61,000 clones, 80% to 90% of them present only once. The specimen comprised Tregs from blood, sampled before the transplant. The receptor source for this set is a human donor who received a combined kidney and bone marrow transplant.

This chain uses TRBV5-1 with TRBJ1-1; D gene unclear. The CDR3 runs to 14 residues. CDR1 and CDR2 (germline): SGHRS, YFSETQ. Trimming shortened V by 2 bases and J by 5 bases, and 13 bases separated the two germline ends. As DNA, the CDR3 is TGCGCCAGCAGCTTTCTGGGCTTGGGGACTGAAGCTTTCTTT. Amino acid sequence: CASSFLGLGTEAFF.

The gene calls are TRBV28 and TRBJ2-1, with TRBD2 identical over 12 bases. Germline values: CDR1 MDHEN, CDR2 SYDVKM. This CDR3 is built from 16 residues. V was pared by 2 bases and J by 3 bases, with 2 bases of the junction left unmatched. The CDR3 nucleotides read TGTGCCAGCAGTTTAGGACTAGCGGGGCTCTACAATGAGCAGTTCTTC. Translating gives CASSLGLAGLYNEQFF.

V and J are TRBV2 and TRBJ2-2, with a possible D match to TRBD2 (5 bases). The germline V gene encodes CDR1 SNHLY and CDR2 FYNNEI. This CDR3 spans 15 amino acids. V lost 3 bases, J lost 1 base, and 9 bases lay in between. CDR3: CASSDPGRNTGELFF. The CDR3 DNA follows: TGTGCCAGCAGTGACCCGGGAAGGAACACCGGGGAGCTGTTTTTT.

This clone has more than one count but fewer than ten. The CDR3 nucleotides are TGTGCCAGCAGTTACGACAGTTACTACGAGCAGTACTTC. Translated, it gives CASSYDSYYEQYF. V usage is TRBV6-5 and J usage is TRBJ2-7; possible D gene TRBD1, 5 bases. V lost 2 bases and J 3 bases, leaving 8 bases between the germline ends. The CDR3 length is 13 residues. Germline V CDR1 and CDR2: MNHEY, SVGAGI.

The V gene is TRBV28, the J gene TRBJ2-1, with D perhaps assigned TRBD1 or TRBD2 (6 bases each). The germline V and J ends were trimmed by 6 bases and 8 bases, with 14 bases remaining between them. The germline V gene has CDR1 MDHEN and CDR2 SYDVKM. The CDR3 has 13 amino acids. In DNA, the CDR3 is TGTGCCAGCAGACAATGGAGGGGGGATGAGCAGTTCTTC. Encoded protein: CASRQWRGDEQFF.

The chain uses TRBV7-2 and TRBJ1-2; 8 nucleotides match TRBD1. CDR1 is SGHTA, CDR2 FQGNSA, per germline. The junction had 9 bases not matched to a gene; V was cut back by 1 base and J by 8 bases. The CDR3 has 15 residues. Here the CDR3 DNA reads TGTGCCAGCAGCTTAGACCCCCAGGGGGCAGAGGGCTACACCTTC. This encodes CASSLDPQGAEGYTF.

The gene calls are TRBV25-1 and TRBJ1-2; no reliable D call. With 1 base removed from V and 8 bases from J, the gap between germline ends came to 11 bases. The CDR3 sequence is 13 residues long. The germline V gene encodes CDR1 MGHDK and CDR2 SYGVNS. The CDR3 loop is CASSESQAGGYTF. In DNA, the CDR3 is TGTGCCAGCAGTGAATCCCAAGCTGGGGGCTACACCTTC.

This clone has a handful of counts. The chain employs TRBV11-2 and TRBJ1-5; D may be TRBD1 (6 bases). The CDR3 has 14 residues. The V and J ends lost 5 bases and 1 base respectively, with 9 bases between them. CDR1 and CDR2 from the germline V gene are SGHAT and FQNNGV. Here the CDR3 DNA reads TGTGCCAGCAGCCCCAGGGGAAGCAATCAGCCCCAGCATTTT. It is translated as CASSPRGSNQPQHF.